Each of the 26 T cell receptor beta chains below was sequenced from the same sample in a study of CD8+ T cells in alopecia areata (dated by TCRdb to the late 2010s). Libraries were built with the immunoSEQ multiplex PCR assay. RNA was extracted from all samples and reverse transcribed into cDNA, which served as template for TCR sequencing. TCRdb took this table from immuneACCESS and kept in-frame rearrangements with V and J called. Such tables lack part of the clones; where checked against another copy, unresolved V genes explain under half of the gap, and the rest is unexplained. This sample shows over 250,000 clones, and none of them turns up only once. The ten top clones hold 1.2% of the sample. Cells from pooled mouse cutaneous lymph nodes were stained for CD4, CD8alpha, NKG2D, NKG2ACE and other markers and then sorted on a BD Influx. The sequenced sample was CD4+ T cells sorted from a lymph node. These receptors all come from a C3H/HeJ mouse with alopecia areata. Mice of this strain carry the MHC haplotype H2-k.

Regarding this clone: The germline and genes are mouse ones. The read falls 4 residues short of the CDR3 end, and the missing part is taken from the germline J gene. The chain combines TRBV12-1 with TRBJ2-2, with TRBD2 matching 11 bases. CDR1 SGHSN and CDR2 HYEKVE come from the germline V gene. V lost 2 bases, J lost 2 bases, and 3 bases stayed unmatched. There are 16 residues in the CDR3. CDR3 bases read: TGTGCCAGCTCTCCCACTGGGGGGGCCAACACCGGG. It codes for CASSPTGGANTG. The whole CDR3 region reads CASSPTGGANTGQLYF.

As to this clone: Germline and genes here are mouse. The CDR3 extends 4 residues past the end of the read, so its final part is completed from the germline J gene. This sample includes further DNA sequences coding for the same CDR3. V is TRBV1 and J is TRBJ2-1; 8 bases map to TRBD2. The germline V gene encodes CDR1 NSQYPW and CDR2 LRSPGD (reference sequence). The CDR3 loop spans 15 amino acids. The part of the CDR3 DNA that was read is TGCACCTGCAGTGCAGCCGGGGGGGCGCGAGCT. Residues: CTCSAAGGARA. The entire CDR3 sequence reads CTCSAAGGARAEQFF. The full variable domain, with the rest looked up from reference TRBV1 and TRBJ2-1, is VTLLEQNPRWRLVPRGQAVNLRCILKNSQYPWMSWYQQDLQKQLQWLFTLRSPGDKEVKSLPGADYLATRVTDTELRLQVANMSQGRTLYCTCSAAGGARAEQFFGPGTRLTVL.

This clone has more than one count but fewer than ten. Mouse names are used for the genes. The observed sequence ends 4 residues before the CDR3 terminus, with the missing tail filled in from the germline J gene. The chain couples TRBV31 to TRBJ2-2, with 8 bases matching TRBD1. This CDR3 contains 15 residues. Germline assignment: CDR1 GKSSPN and CDR2 SITVG. V dropped 1 base and J dropped 3; count of bases not matched to a gene: 4. The CDR3 region is CAWSPQGADTGQLYF. CDR3 DNA (partial): TGTGCCTGGAGTCCGCAGGGGGCTGACACCGGG.

This clone has more than one count but fewer than ten. Gene names refer to mouse genes. Read sequence stops 4 residues before the CDR3 end, and the germline J gene provides the missing end. The identical CDR3 is also encoded by other nucleotide sequences in the sample. V usage is TRBV19 and J usage is TRBJ2-1; 11 positions match TRBD2. There are 15 residues in the CDR3. V shed 4 bases and J 3 bases; nucleotides not matched to a gene: 3. Germline CDR1 FNHDT, CDR2 SITEND (reference sequence). This chain's CDR3 is CASSRDWGSYAEQFF. The CDR3 bases that were read are TGTGCCAGCAGTCGGGACTGGGGGTCCTATGCT.

This clone appeared a few times. Gene names and germline refer to mouse. The read ends 4 residues early relative to the CDR3; the germline J gene fills the gap. The sample carries other DNA sequences with the same CDR3. The chain employs TRBV31 and TRBJ2-2; no reliable D call. CDR1 GKSSPN and CDR2 SITVG come from the germline V gene. The V end was cut by 0 bases, the J end by 0 bases, with 8 bases between. This CDR3 has 15 amino acids. Here the CDR3 reads CAWSLGSANTGQLYF. CDR3 DNA, as far as it was read: TGTGCCTGGAGTCTGGGCTCTGCAAACACCGGG.

A word on this clone: Here the gene names and germline are mouse. The CDR3 goes on 4 residues after the read ends, and that part is filled in from the germline J gene. This chain joins TRBV31 and TRBJ2-2; D remains ambiguous. V was trimmed by 6 bases and J by 1 base, leaving 6 bases between them. Germline V gene data show CDR1 as GKSSPN and CDR2 as SITVG. The CDR3 loop spans 12 amino acids. The sequenced CDR3 bases are TGTGCCTGCCAGCAAAACACCGGG. Its protein is CACQQNTG. The CDR3, in full, reads CACQQNTGQLYF.

Turning to this clone: Germline and genes: mouse. The DNA read from the CDR3 is TGTGCCAGCAGTCCCGGCTGGGGGGGCTATGCT. Translated: CASSPGWGGYA. The entire CDR3 reads CASSPGWGGYAEQFF. This chain joins TRBV19 and TRBJ2-1; TRBD2 matches at 9 bases. The CDR3 end falls 4 residues outside the read, so it is completed with the germline J gene. The CDR3 loop spans 15 amino acids. V shed 4 bases and J 3 bases; nucleotides not matched to a gene: 5. In germline, CDR1 is FNHDT, CDR2 SITEND (reference sequence).

In the case of this clone: Gene names follow the mouse nomenclature. The read terminates 4 residues before the CDR3 end, so the remaining end is supplied by the germline J gene. The V gene is TRBV19, the J gene TRBJ1-1; the D gene is possibly TRBD1 (6 bases). This CDR3 has 14 residues. V lost 5 bases and J lost 0, with 11 bases in between. Germline CDR1 reads FNHDT; CDR2 reads SITEND (reference sequence). The sequenced CDR3 bases are TGTGCCAGCAGCCCGGACAGCACAAACACA. It translates to CASSPDSTNT. The full-length CDR3 reads as CASSPDSTNTEVFF.

This clone was seen a handful of times. These gene names are mouse names. Other DNA sequences in the same sample also yield this CDR3. Partial CDR3 DNA: TGTGCCAGCCGGGACTGGGGGGAT. Translated, it gives CASRDWGD. The CDR3 in its entirety is CASRDWGDEQYF. The rearrangement uses TRBV13-1 and TRBJ2-7, with 12 bases aligning to TRBD2. The read falls 4 residues short of the CDR3 end, and the missing part is taken from the germline J gene. The CDR3 is made up of 12 amino acids. The germline CDR1 and CDR2 sequences are NSHNY and SYGAGN.

As concerns this clone: Mouse gene names apply. The read falls 4 residues short of the CDR3 end, and the missing part is taken from the germline J gene. The chain carries TRBV13-1 and TRBJ2-7; maybe TRBD1 (6 bases). Trimming took 5 bases from V and 3 from J, leaving 12 bases between them. The length of the CDR3 is 13 residues. Germline assignment: CDR1 NSHNY and CDR2 SYGAGN. CDR3 in amino acids: CASRRDTLYEQYF. Partial CDR3 DNA: TGTGCCAGCAGACGGGACACCCTCTAT.

This clone was observed a handful of times. Genes here carry mouse names. Coverage ceases 4 residues before the CDR3 finishes, and the germline J gene fills in the end. This chain links TRBV31 with TRBJ2-5, with 7 bases aligning to TRBD2. V was clipped by 1 base and J by 0 bases; unmatched bases: 4. Germline-derived CDR1 and CDR2 are GKSSPN and SITVG. This CDR3 comprises 15 residues. The DNA read from the CDR3 is TGTGCCTGGAGTCCCCCGACTGGGAACCAAGAC. It specifies CAWSPPTGNQD. Given in full, the CDR3 is CAWSPPTGNQDTQYF.

About this clone: Mouse gene names apply. The CDR3 goes on 4 residues after the read ends, and that part is filled in from the germline J gene. V and J are TRBV17 and TRBJ2-5, with TRBD2 identical over 13 bases. The CDR3 has 17 amino acids. The ends lost 3 bases at V and 2 bases at J; junction bases unmatched: 5. In germline, CDR1 is MNHDT, CDR2 YYDKIL. CDR3 DNA, as far as it was read: TGTGCTAGCAGTAGGACCCGGACTGGGGGGGCCCAAGAC. Amino acid sequence: CASSRTRTGGAQD. The entire CDR3 protein reads CASSRTRTGGAQDTQYF.

This clone was recorded a few times. Here the gene names and germline are mouse. From the germline J gene comes the end of the CDR3, since the read stops 4 residues before it. V is TRBV13-3 and J is TRBJ2-1; the match to TRBD1 covers 9 bases. The junction had 2 bases not matched to a gene; V was cut back by 5 bases and J by 5 bases. CDR1 is NNHDY and CDR2 is SYVADS in the germline V gene. This CDR3 region has 13 residues. CDR3 residues: CASRRQGDAEQFF. CDR3 DNA, as far as it was read: TGTGCCAGCAGACGACAGGGGGATGCT.

This clone has a handful of counts. Each gene name is a mouse one. From the germline J gene comes the end of the CDR3, since the read stops 4 residues before it. Other DNA sequences in the same sample also yield this CDR3. V gene TRBV19 combines with J gene TRBJ2-3; 9 bases align to TRBD1. This CDR3 has 14 residues. V lost 5 bases and J lost 3; bases outside the gene matches: 4. The germline gives CDR1 FNHDT, CDR2 SITEND (reference sequence). The CDR3 bases that were read are TGTGCCAGCAGACCGGGACAGGGAGCAGAA. Its translation is CASRPGQGAE. The entire CDR3 reads CASRPGQGAETLYF. Full variable domain (rest looked up from reference TRBV19 and TRBJ2-3): GGIITQTPKFLIGQEGQKLTLKCQQNFNHDTMYWYRQDSGKGLRLIYYSITENDLQKGDLSEGYDASREKKSSFSLTVTSAQKNEMAVFLCASRPGQGAETLYFGSGTRLTVL.

As concerns this clone: Gene labels here are mouse ones. The read terminates 4 residues before the CDR3 end, so the remaining end is supplied by the germline J gene. The genes are TRBV1 and TRBJ2-3; the match to TRBD1 covers 10 bases. CDR1 NSQYPW and CDR2 LRSPGD come from the germline V gene (reference sequence). There are 16 residues in the CDR3. After removal of 0 bases from V and 0 bases from J, the junction contained 0 bases not matched to a gene. The CDR3 loop reads CTCSAEDRGSAETLYF. CDR3 bases read: TGCACCTGCAGTGCAGAGGACAGGGGGAGTGCAGAA.

With respect to this clone: Gene names and germline match the mouse. Coverage ceases 4 residues before the CDR3 finishes, and the germline J gene fills in the end. V and J are TRBV13-1 and TRBJ1-2, with 10 bases matching TRBD1. The CDR3 extends over 15 amino acids. Germline loops: CDR1 NSHNY, CDR2 SYGAGN. The part of the CDR3 DNA that was read is TGTGCCAGCAGTGATGGGGACAGGGGTGGATCC. Protein product: CASSDGDRGGS. The full CDR3 is CASSDGDRGGSDYTF.

Concerning this clone: Gene and germline names: mouse. Read data end 4 residues before the CDR3 end; the end is taken from the germline J gene. J is TRBJ2-5 and V is TRBV1; the D is unclear. The CDR3 spans 13 residues. The germline CDR1 and CDR2 sequences are NSQYPW and LRSPGD (reference sequence). Incomplete CDR3 DNA: TGCACCTGCAGTGCTAGCAGCGAAGAC. Translating it yields CTCSASSED. The whole CDR3 reads CTCSASSEDTQYF.

About this clone itself: The gene names given are mouse names. Coverage ceases 3 residues before the CDR3 finishes, and the germline J gene fills in the end. The chain links TRBV19 to TRBJ1-6, with 11 bases identical to TRBD1. TRBJ1-6 is sorted into the ORF group, with uncertain function. The CDR3 has 16 amino acids. Trimming at V came to 5 bases and at J to 5 bases, leaving 6 bases not matched to a gene. In germline, CDR1 is FNHDT, CDR2 SITEND (reference sequence). This CDR3 is CASSPGQGGNNSPLYF. The DNA read from the CDR3 is TGTGCCAGCAGCCCGGGACAGGGGGGGAATAATTCGCCC.

In regard to this clone: Genes here carry mouse names. The read gets to within 4 residues of the CDR3 end, and the germline J gene fills in the rest. Other DNA sequences in the same sample also yield this CDR3. The chain carries TRBV5 and TRBJ1-1; perhaps TRBD1 as D (6 bases). In germline, CDR1 is LGHNA, CDR2 YNLKQL (reference sequence). CDR3 length: 14 amino acids. V dropped 3 bases and J dropped 1 base, with 9 bases sitting between them. CDR3 DNA, as far as it was read: TGTGCCAGCAGCCACCGGGACAAAAACACA. Translated, it gives CASSHRDKNT. The entire CDR3 is CASSHRDKNTEVFF.

With respect to this clone: Gene names and germline match the mouse. The read comes to an end 4 residues before the CDR3 does, leaving the germline J gene to fill in the end. This sequence joins TRBV29 and TRBJ1-1, with D tentatively TRBD1 (5 bases). Germline values: CDR1 MSHET, CDR2 SYDVDS. V gave up 3 bases and J gave up 0 bases, with 11 bases separating them. The CDR3 is 15 amino acids. The sequenced part of the CDR3 DNA is TGTGCTAGCAGTTTCGTGAGGGGAGCAAACACA. This translates into CASSFVRGANT. Given in full, the CDR3 is CASSFVRGANTEVFF. Supplemented by reference TRBV29 and TRBJ1-1, the full variable domain reads DMKVTQMPRYLIKRMGENVLLECGQDMSHETMYWYRQDPGLGLQLIYISYDVDSNSEGDIPKGYRVSRKKREHFSLILDSAKTNQTSVYFCASSFVRGANTEVFFGKGTRLTVV.

The table lists this clone with a few counts. Gene names are the mouse ones. The sequence runs out 4 residues before the end of the CDR3; the remainder is reconstructed from the germline J gene. Other DNA variants within this sample encode the same CDR3. The rearrangement uses TRBV5 and TRBJ2-2; 8 bases match TRBD1. Per the germline V gene, CDR1 is LGHNA and CDR2 is YNLKQL (reference sequence). This CDR3 has 14 residues. After removal of 4 bases from V and 2 bases from J, the junction contained 0 bases not matched to a gene. This CDR3 reads CASSPGGNTGQLYF. The CDR3 DNA, read in part, is TGTGCCAGCAGCCCAGGGGGCAACACCGGG.

Remarks on this clone: The gene names here belong to mouse. The CDR3 protein is CASGDRGASPLYF. The sequenced part of the CDR3 DNA is TGTGCTAGCGGGGACAGGGGGGCTTCGCCC. The chain couples TRBV29 to TRBJ1-6; 11 bases are a match to TRBD1. Read data end 3 residues before the CDR3 end; the end is taken from the germline J gene. TRBJ1-6 is identified as an open reading frame with a role that is uncertain. Germline V gene sequence: CDR1 MSHET, CDR2 SYDVDS. This CDR3 comprises 13 residues. Losses at the gene ends were 8 bases for V and 9 bases for J; bases not matched to a gene: 3.

A note on this clone: Gene names refer to mouse genes. The missing CDR3 end, 4 residues past where the read stops, is filled in from the germline J gene. This rearrangement joins TRBV13-1 to TRBJ2-1, with D perhaps matching TRBD1 (5 bases). Trimming left V 0 bases short and J 5 bases short, with 9 bases between. Germline CDR1 is NSHNY and CDR2 is SYGAGN. CDR3 length equals 14 residues. The part of the CDR3 DNA that was read is TGTGCCAGCAGTGATGCGGCAGGGCATGCT. Translation gives CASSDAAGHA. The CDR3 in its entirety is CASSDAAGHAEQFF.

As to this clone: Gene names and germline refer to mouse. The read ends 4 residues before the CDR3 terminus; that terminus is restored from the germline J gene. J is TRBJ1-2 and V is TRBV17; 10 bases are shared with TRBD1. The CDR3 runs 15 residues. The V gene end was trimmed by 5 bases and the J gene end by 3 bases; junction bases not matched to a gene: 6. Germline V lookup: CDR1 MNHDT, CDR2 YYDKIL. CDR3 residues: CASSFSGTGDSDYTF. The CDR3 bases that were read are TGTGCTAGCAGTTTTTCCGGGACAGGGGACTCC.

In this sample, this clone turned up a few times. The genes are named according to mouse. The CDR3 DNA, read in part, is TGTGCCAGCAGCCAAGAAAGGGAAACTGGGGGCTCCTAT. As protein: CASSQERETGGSY. The CDR3 reads in full as CASSQERETGGSYEQYF. The chain combines TRBV5 with TRBJ2-7, with TRBD2 matching 8 bases. The CDR3 is cut off 4 residues early in the read; its end comes from the germline J gene. There are 17 residues in the CDR3. V gave up 0 bases and J gave up 0 bases; unmatched junction bases: 7. The germline V gene encodes CDR1 LGHNA and CDR2 YNLKQL (reference sequence).

This clone was seen only a few times. Any gene name here is a mouse gene name. Partial CDR3 DNA: TGTGCCACACCGGGACAGGGCTCTAGTGCAGAA. Protein product: CATPGQGSSAE. The CDR3 as a whole reads CATPGQGSSAETLYF. The gene calls are TRBV15 and TRBJ2-3; TRBD1 aligns across 9 bases. The read stops 4 residues short of the end of the CDR3; the missing end is completed from the germline J gene. Germline V gene sequence: CDR1 SGHND, CDR2 FRSKSL. V dropped 10 bases and J dropped 0; count of bases not matched to a gene: 8. The length of the CDR3 is 15 residues.